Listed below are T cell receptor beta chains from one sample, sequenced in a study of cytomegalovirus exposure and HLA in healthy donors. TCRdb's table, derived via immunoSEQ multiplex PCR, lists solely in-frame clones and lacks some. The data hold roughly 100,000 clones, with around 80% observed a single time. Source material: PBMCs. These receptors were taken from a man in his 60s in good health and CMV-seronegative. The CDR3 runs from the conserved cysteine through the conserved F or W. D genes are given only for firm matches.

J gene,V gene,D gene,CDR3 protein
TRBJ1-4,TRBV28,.,CASSSYRGGEYEKLFF
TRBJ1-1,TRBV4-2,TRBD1,CASSQDISLDRFKGCHF
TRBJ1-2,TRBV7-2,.,CASSSQATGTNYGYTF
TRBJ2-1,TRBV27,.,CASSLPGGVDYNEQFF
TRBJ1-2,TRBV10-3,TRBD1,CAISDPGGSNYGYTF
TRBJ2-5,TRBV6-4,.,CASSDQKQEGQETQYF
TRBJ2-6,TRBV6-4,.,CASSEGSSGANVPTF
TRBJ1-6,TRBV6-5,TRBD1,CASRQGAHSPLHF
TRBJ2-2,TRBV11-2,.,CASSLDRHSGELFF
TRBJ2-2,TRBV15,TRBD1,CATSRDTGGYTGELFF
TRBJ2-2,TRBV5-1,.,CATTVLQGRGELFF
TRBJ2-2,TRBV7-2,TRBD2,CASSLELAGGTGELFF
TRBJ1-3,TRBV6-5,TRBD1,CASSYGDRYSGNTIYF
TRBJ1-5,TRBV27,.,CASSLSQGHGHQHF
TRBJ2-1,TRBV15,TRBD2,CATGGGGSYNEQFF
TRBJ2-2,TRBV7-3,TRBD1,CASSLSRQGATGELFF
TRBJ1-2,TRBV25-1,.,CASSEYGSRSYGYTF
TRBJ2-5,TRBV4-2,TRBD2,CASSQGLAGTYQETQYF
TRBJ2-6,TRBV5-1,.,CASSLSVGGSGANVLTF
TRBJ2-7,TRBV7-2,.,CASSLGDYEQYF
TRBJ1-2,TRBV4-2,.,CASTSGNGYTF
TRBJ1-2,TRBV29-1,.,CSALLVQRHYGYTF